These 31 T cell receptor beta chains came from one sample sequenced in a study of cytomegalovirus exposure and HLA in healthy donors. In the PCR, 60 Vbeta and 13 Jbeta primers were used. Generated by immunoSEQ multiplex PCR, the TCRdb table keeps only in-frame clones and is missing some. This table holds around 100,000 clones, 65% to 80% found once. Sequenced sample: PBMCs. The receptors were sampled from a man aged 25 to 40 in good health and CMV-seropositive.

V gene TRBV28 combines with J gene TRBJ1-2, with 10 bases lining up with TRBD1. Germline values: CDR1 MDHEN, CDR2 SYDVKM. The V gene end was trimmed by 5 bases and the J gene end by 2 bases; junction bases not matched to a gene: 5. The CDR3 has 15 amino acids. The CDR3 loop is CASSRADRGNYGYTF. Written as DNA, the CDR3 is TGTGCCAGCAGTAGGGCGGACAGGGGGAACTATGGCTACACCTTC.

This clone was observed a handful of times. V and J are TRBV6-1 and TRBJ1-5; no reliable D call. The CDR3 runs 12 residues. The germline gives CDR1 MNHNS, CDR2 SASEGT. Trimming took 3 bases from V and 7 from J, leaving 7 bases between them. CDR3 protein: CASSDPRQPQHF. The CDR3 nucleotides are TGTGCCAGCAGTGACCCCAGGCAGCCCCAGCATTTT.

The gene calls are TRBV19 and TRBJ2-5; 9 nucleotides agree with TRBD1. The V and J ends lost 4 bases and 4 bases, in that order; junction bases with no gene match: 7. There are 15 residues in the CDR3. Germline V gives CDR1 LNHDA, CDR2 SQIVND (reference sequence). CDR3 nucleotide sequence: TGTGCCAGTAGTACCTGGACAGGGGAGGGAGAGACCCAGTACTTC. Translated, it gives CASSTWTGEGETQYF.

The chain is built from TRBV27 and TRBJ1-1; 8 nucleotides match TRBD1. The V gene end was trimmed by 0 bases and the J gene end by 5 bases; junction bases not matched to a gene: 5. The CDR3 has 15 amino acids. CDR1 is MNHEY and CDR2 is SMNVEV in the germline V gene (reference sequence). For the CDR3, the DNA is TGTGCCAGCAGTTTATCCGCAGGGGGCACGACTGAAGCTTTCTTT. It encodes CASSLSAGGTTEAFF.

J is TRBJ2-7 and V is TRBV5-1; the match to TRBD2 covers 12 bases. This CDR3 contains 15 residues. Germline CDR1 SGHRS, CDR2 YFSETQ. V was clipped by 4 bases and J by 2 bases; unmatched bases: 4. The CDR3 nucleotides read TGCGCCAGCAGCGAACCTAGCGGGGGGGCCTACGAGCAGTACTTC. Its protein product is CASSEPSGGAYEQYF.

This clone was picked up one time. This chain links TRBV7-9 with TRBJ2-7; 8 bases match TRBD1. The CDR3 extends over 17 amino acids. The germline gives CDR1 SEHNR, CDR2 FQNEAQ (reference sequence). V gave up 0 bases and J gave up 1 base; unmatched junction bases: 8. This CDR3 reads CASSLARGGDRSYEQYF. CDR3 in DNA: TGTGCCAGCAGCTTAGCGAGGGGTGGGGACAGGTCCTACGAGCAGTACTTC.

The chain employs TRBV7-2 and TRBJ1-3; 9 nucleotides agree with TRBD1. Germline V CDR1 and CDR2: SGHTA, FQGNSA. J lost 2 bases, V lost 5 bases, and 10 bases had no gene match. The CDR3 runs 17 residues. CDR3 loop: CASSAPGTGFPGNTIYF. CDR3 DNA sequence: TGTGCCAGCAGCGCTCCCGGGACAGGGTTTCCTGGAAACACCATATATTTT.

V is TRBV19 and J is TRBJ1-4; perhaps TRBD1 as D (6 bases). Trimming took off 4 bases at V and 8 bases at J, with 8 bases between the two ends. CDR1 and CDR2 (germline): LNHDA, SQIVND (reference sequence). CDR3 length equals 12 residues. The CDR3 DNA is TGTGCCAGTAGTAGGCAGGGGGAAAAACTGTTTTTT. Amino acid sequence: CASSRQGEKLFF.

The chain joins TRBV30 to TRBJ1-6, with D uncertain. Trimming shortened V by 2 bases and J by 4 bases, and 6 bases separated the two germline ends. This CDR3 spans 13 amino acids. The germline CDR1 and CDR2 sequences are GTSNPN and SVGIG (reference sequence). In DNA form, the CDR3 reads TGTGCCTGGAGTAAGGAGTATAATTCACCCCTCCACTTT. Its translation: CAWSKEYNSPLHF.

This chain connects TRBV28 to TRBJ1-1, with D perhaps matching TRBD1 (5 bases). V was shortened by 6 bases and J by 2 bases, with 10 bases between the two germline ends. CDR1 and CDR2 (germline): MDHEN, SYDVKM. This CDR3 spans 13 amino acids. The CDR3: CASRGTPNTEAFF. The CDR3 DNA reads TGTGCCAGCAGGGGGACTCCAAACACTGAAGCTTTCTTT.

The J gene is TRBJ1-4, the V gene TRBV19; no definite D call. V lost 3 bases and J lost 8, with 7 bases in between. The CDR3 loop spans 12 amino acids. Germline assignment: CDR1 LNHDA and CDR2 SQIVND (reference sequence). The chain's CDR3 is CASSMRWEKLFF. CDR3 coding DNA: TGTGCCAGTAGTATGAGGTGGGAAAAACTGTTTTTT.

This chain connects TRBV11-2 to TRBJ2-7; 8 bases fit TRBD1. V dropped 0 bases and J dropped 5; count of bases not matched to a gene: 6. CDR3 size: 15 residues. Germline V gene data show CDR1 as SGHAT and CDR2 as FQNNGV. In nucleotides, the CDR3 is TGTGCCAGCAGCTTAGAGCTGACAGGGGTCCACGAGCAGTACTTC. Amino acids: CASSLELTGVHEQYF.

The CDR3 loop reads CASSLERTGEAFF. DNA for the CDR3: TGTGCCAGCAGCTTAGAAAGGACAGGGGAAGCTTTCTTT. The V call is TRBV13, the J call TRBJ1-1; TRBD1 aligns across 8 bases. The germline gives CDR1 PRHDT, CDR2 FYEKMQ (reference sequence). CDR3 length: 13 residues. V shed 1 base and J 8 bases; nucleotides not matched to a gene: 3.

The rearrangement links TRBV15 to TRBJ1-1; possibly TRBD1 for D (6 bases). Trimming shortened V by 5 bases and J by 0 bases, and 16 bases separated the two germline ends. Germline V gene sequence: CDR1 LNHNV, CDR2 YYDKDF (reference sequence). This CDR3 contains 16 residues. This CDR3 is CATSRGGGVMNTEAFF. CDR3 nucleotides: TGTGCCACCAGCCGCGGGGGGGGCGTGATGAACACTGAAGCTTTCTTT.

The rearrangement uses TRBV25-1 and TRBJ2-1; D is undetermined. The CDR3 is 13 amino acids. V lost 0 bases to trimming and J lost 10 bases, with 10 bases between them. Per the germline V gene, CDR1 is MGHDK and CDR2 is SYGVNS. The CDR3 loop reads CASSEYTIYEQFF. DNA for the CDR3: TGTGCCAGCAGTGAATACACAATTTACGAGCAGTTCTTC.

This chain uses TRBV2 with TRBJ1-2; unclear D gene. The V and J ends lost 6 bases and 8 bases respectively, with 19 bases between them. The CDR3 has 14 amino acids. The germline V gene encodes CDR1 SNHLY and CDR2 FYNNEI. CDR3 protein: CASRRAPNSGGYTF. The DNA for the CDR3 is TGTGCCAGCAGGCGGGCGCCTAATAGCGGAGGCTACACCTTC.

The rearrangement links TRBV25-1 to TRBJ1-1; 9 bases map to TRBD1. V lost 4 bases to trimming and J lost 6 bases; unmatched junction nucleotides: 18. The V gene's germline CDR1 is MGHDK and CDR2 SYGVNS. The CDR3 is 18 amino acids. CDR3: CASSGGGGTGPLSAEAFF. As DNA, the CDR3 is TGTGCCAGCAGTGGTGGTGGCGGGACAGGGCCCTTGTCCGCTGAAGCTTTCTTT.

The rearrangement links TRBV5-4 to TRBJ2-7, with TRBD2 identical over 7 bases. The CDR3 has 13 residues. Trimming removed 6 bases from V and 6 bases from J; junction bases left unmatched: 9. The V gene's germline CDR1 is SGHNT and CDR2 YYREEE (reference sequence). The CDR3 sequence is CASTSLPGGEQYF. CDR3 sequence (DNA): TGTGCCAGCACCTCTTTGCCGGGGGGCGAGCAGTACTTC.

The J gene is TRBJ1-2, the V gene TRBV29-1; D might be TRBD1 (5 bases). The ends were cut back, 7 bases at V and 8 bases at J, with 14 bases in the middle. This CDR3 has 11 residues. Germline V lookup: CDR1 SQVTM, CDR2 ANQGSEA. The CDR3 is CSANQGHGYTF. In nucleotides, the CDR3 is TGCAGCGCCAATCAGGGTCACGGCTACACCTTC.

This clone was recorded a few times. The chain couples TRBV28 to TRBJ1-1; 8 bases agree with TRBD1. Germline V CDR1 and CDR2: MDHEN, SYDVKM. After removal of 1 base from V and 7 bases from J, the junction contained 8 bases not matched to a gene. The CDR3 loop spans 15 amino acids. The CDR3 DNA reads TGTGCCAGCAGTTTATTAGGGACAGGCCTAATTGAAGCTTTCTTT. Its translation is CASSLLGTGLIEAFF.

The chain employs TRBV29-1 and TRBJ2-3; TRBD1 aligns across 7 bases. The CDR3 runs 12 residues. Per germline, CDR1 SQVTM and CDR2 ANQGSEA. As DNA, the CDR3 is TGCTCACAGGGGAACCTAGGGGATACGCAGTATTTT. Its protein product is CSQGNLGDTQYF.

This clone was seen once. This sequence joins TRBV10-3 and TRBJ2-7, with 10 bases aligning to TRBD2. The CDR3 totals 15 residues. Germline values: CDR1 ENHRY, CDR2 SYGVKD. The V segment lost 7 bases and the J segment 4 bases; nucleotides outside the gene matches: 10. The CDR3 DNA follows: TGTGCCATCACACCGGGGACTAGCGAAGATTACGAGCAGTACTTC. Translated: CAITPGTSEDYEQYF.

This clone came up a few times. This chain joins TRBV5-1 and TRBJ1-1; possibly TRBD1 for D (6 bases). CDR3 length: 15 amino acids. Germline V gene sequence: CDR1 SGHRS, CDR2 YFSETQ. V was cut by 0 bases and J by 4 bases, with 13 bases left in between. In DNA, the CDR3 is TGCGCCAGCAGCTTGGACCTAGGGGGGGGCACTGAAGCTTTCTTT. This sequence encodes CASSLDLGGGTEAFF.

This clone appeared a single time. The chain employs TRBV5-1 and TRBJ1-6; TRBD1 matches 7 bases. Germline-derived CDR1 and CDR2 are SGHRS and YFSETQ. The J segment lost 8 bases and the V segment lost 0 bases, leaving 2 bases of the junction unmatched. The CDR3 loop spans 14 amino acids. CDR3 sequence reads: CASSLVTGDSPLHF. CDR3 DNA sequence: TGCGCCAGCAGCTTGGTCACAGGGGATTCACCCCTCCACTTT.

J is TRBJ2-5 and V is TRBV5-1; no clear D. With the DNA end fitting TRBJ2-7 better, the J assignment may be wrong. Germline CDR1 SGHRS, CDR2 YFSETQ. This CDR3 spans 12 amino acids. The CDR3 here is CASSLEWGEQYF. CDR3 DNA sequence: TGCGCCAGCAGCTTGGAATGGGGCGAGCAGTACTTC.

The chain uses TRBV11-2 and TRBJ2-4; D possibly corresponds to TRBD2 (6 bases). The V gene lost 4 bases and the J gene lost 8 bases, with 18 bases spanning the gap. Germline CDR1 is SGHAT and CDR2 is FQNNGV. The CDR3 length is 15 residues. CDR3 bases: TGTGCCAGCAGCTCCCCCGTGGAGGGAGTAGACATTCAGTACTTC. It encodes CASSSPVEGVDIQYF. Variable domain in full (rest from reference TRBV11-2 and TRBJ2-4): EAGVAQSPRYKIIEKRQSVAFWCNPISGHATLYWYQQILGQGPKLLIQFQNNGVVDDSQLPKDRFSAERLKGVDSTLKIQPAKLEDSAVYLCASSSPVEGVDIQYFGAGTRLSVL.

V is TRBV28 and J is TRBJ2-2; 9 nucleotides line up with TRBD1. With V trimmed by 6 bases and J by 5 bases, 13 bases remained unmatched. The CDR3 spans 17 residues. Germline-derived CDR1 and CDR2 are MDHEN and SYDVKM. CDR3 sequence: CASSQPGQGSGTGELFF. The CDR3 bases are TGTGCCAGCAGCCAGCCGGGACAGGGATCCGGAACCGGGGAGCTGTTTTTT.

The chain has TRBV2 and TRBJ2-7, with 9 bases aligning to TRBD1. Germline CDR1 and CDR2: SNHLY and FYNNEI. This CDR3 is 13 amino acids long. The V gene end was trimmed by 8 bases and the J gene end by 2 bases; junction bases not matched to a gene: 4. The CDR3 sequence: CASGDRATYEQYF. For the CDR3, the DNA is TGTGCCAGCGGGGACAGGGCGACCTACGAGCAGTACTTC.

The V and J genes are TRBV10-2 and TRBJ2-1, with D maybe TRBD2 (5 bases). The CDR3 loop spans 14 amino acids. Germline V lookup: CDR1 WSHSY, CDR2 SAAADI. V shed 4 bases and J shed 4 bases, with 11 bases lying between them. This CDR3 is CASSARGPYNEQFF. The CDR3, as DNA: TGCGCCAGCAGTGCTCGAGGGCCATACAATGAGCAGTTCTTC.

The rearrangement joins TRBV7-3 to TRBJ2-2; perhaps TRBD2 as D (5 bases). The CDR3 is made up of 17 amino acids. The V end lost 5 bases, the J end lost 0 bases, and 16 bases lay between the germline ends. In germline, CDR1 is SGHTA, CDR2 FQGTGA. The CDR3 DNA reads TGTGCCAGCAGCCCCCGGACTGGCATTGCGAACACCGGGGAGCTGTTTTTT. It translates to CASSPRTGIANTGELFF. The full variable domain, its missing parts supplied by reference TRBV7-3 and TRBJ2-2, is GAGVSQTPSNKVTEKGKYVELRCDPISGHTALYWYRQSLGQGPEFLIYFQGTGAADDSGLPNDRFFAVRPEGSVSTLKIQRTERGDSAVYLCASSPRTGIANTGELFFGEGSRLTVL.

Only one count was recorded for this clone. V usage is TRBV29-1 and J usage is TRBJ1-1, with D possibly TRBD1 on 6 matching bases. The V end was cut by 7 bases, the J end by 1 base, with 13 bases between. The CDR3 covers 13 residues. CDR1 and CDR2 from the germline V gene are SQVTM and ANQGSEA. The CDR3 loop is CSARKGGNTEAFF. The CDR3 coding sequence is TGCAGCGCCCGGAAAGGGGGGAACACTGAAGCTTTCTTT.